A selection of T cell receptor beta chains follows, all from one sample in a study of cytomegalovirus exposure and HLA in healthy donors. Sequencing used immunoSEQ multiplex PCR; TCRdb keeps in-frame clones, though not all of them. The sample consists of some 150,000 clones, 65% to 85% of them appearing once. Input material: PBMCs. The source is a man between 45 and 60 years old in good health and CMV-seronegative. Both conserved end residues are trimmed from each CDR3. Some rows mark clone size as missing; the rest say once, few, many or name a class of expanded clone.

v_gene: TRBV2
j_gene: TRBJ2-7
abundance: once
CDR3aa: ASRGTSINEQY

v_gene: TRBV21-1
j_gene: TRBJ2-1
abundance: NA
CDR3aa: ASSKEDSTPYNEQF

v_gene: TRBV13
j_gene: TRBJ2-7
abundance: NA
CDR3aa: ASGLSGVCEQY

v_gene: TRBV18
j_gene: TRBJ2-5
abundance: NA
CDR3aa: ASSPKGQGVRETQY

v_gene: TRBV9
j_gene: TRBJ1-1
abundance: NA
CDR3aa: ASSVVGRGHTEAF

v_gene: TRBV2
j_gene: TRBJ2-1
abundance: NA
CDR3aa: ACLGTRSSNEQF

v_gene: TRBV7-2
j_gene: TRBJ1-2
abundance: NA
CDR3aa: ASSFGASSELYGYT

v_gene: TRBV9
j_gene: TRBJ2-5
abundance: NA
CDR3aa: ASSVALANQETQY

v_gene: TRBV5-1
j_gene: TRBJ1-2
abundance: few
CDR3aa: ASSLPGQGLNYGYT

v_gene: TRBV5-6
j_gene: TRBJ1-5
abundance: NA
CDR3aa: ASSHPQH

v_gene: TRBV28
j_gene: TRBJ2-3
abundance: NA
CDR3aa: ASSSEDRGTDTQY

v_gene: TRBV18
j_gene: TRBJ1-1
abundance: NA
CDR3aa: ASSPPITATNTEAF

v_gene: TRBV6-5
j_gene: NA
abundance: NA
CDR3aa: ASSGTAFSYEQY

v_gene: TRBV6-5
j_gene: TRBJ1-2
abundance: NA
CDR3aa: ASSYASDYGYT

v_gene: TRBV10-3
j_gene: TRBJ1-4
abundance: NA
CDR3aa: AISEWDSSTNEKLF

v_gene: TRBV5-6
j_gene: TRBJ2-3
abundance: NA
CDR3aa: ASSPGSITDTQY

v_gene: TRBV5-1
j_gene: TRBJ2-1
abundance: NA
CDR3aa: ASSLAGTSHNEQF

v_gene: TRBV5-4
j_gene: TRBJ2-3
abundance: NA
CDR3aa: ASRQGSSTDTQY

v_gene: TRBV18
j_gene: TRBJ2-7
abundance: NA
CDR3aa: ASSPDRITYEQY

v_gene: TRBV6-5
j_gene: TRBJ2-6
abundance: NA
CDR3aa: ASSFTGTGANVLT

v_gene: TRBV7-9
j_gene: TRBJ2-2
abundance: NA
CDR3aa: ASSLGRGLNTGELF

v_gene: TRBV9
j_gene: TRBJ1-5
abundance: NA
CDR3aa: ASSVGSSNQPQH

v_gene: TRBV5-1
j_gene: TRBJ2-5
abundance: NA
CDR3aa: ASSLDSGRSAQY

v_gene: TRBV5-1
j_gene: TRBJ2-1
abundance: NA
CDR3aa: ASSLSLEEQF

v_gene: TRBV10-1
j_gene: TRBJ2-3
abundance: NA
CDR3aa: ASSGTTGDTQY

v_gene: TRBV9
j_gene: TRBJ1-3
abundance: few
CDR3aa: ASSLSGTGSGNTIY

v_gene: TRBV9
j_gene: TRBJ2-1
abundance: NA
CDR3aa: ASSVMASGGYNEQF

v_gene: TRBV15
j_gene: TRBJ1-5
abundance: NA
CDR3aa: ATSKSGGREQPQH

v_gene: TRBV28
j_gene: TRBJ1-3
abundance: NA
CDR3aa: ASRQGGNTIY

v_gene: TRBV13
j_gene: TRBJ2-5
abundance: NA
CDR3aa: ASSSPGGGTQY

v_gene: TRBV7-6
j_gene: TRBJ1-1
abundance: NA
CDR3aa: ASMDNQNTEAF

v_gene: TRBV7-3
j_gene: TRBJ2-2
abundance: few
CDR3aa: ASSRTGNTGELF

v_gene: TRBV6-1
j_gene: TRBJ2-2
abundance: NA
CDR3aa: ASSEARRGELF

v_gene: TRBV7-3
j_gene: TRBJ2-2
abundance: NA
CDR3aa: ASSNYGEGGNTGELF

v_gene: TRBV5-1
j_gene: TRBJ2-3
abundance: NA
CDR3aa: ASSLEGTGDTQY

v_gene: TRBV6-1
j_gene: TRBJ2-5
abundance: NA
CDR3aa: ASRRQGSTQY

v_gene: TRBV29-1
j_gene: TRBJ1-2
abundance: once
CDR3aa: SVEDTTGHFNGYT

v_gene: TRBV29-1
j_gene: TRBJ1-1
abundance: NA
CDR3aa: SAHGGTGGDWNTEAF

v_gene: TRBV10-1
j_gene: TRBJ2-7
abundance: NA
CDR3aa: ASSESGQWAEQY

v_gene: TRBV27
j_gene: TRBJ2-2
abundance: few
CDR3aa: ASSPRTGLTGELF

v_gene: TRBV5-6
j_gene: TRBJ2-1
abundance: NA
CDR3aa: ASSLMGTGVSYNEQF

v_gene: TRBV20-1
j_gene: TRBJ2-1
abundance: NA
CDR3aa: SATPTNEQF

v_gene: TRBV7-2
j_gene: TRBJ1-4
abundance: NA
CDR3aa: ASSLDRGEEKLF

v_gene: TRBV6-1
j_gene: TRBJ1-5
abundance: NA
CDR3aa: ASSVQGLYVSNQPQH

v_gene: TRBV6-1
j_gene: TRBJ2-7
abundance: once
CDR3aa: ASSPGGQAYEQY

v_gene: TRBV7-3
j_gene: TRBJ2-5
abundance: few
CDR3aa: ASSSPPGSGGEETQY

v_gene: TRBV11-1
j_gene: TRBJ2-7
abundance: NA
CDR3aa: ASSPTGYEQY

v_gene: TRBV10-3
j_gene: TRBJ2-1
abundance: few
CDR3aa: AITAYNEQF

v_gene: TRBV5-6
j_gene: TRBJ2-1
abundance: NA
CDR3aa: ASSLLLHGRINEQF

v_gene: TRBV6-5
j_gene: TRBJ2-7
abundance: NA
CDR3aa: ASTGSGRGYEQY